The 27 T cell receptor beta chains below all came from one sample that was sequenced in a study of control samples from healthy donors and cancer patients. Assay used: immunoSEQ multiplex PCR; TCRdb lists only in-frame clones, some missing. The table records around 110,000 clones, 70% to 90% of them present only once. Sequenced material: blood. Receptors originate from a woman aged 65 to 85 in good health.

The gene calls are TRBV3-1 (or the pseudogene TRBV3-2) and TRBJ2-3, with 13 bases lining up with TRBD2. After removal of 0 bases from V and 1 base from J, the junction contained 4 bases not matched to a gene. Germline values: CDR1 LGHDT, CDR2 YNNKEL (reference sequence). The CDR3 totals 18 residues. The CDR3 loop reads CASSQETSGGAGTDTQYF. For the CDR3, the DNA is TGTGCCAGCAGCCAAGAAACTAGCGGGGGGGCGGGCACAGATACGCAGTATTTT.

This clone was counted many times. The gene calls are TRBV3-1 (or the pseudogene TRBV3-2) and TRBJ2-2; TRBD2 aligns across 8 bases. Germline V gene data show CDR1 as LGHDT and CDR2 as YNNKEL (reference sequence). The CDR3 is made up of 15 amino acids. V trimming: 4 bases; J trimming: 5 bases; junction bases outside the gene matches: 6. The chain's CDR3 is CASSLGGARTGELFF. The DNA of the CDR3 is TGTGCCAGCAGCCTCGGGGGGGCCCGGACCGGGGAGCTGTTTTTT.

The DNA of the CDR3 is TGTGCCAGCAGCTTAGGCCAGGGGCGCTATGGCTACACCTTC. Protein: CASSLGQGRYGYTF. This chain joins TRBV11-1 and TRBJ1-2; the D gene is possibly TRBD1 (6 bases). V lost 1 base and J lost 4, with 10 bases in between. Germline V gene sequence: CDR1 SGHAT, CDR2 FQDESV (reference sequence). This CDR3 has 14 residues.

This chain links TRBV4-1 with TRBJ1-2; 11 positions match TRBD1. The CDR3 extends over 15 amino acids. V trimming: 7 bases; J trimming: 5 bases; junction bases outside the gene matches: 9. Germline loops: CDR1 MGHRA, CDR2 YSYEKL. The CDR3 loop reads CASTWTGGLGYGYTF. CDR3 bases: TGCGCCAGCACCTGGACAGGGGGCCTGGGGTATGGCTACACCTTC.

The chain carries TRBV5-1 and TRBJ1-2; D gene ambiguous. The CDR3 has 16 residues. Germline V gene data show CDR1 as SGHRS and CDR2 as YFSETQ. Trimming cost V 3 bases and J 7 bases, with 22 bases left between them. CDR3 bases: TGCGCCAGCAGCTCTTGGGGTGCGGCAGGAGGTGGTGGCTACACCTTC. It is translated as CASSSWGAAGGGGYTF.

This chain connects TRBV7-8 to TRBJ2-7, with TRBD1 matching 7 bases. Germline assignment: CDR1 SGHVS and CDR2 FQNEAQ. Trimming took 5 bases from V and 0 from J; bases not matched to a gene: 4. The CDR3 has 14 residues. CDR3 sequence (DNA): TGTGCCAGCAGCCTCGGGACAGCCTCCTACGAGCAGTACTTC. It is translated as CASSLGTASYEQYF.

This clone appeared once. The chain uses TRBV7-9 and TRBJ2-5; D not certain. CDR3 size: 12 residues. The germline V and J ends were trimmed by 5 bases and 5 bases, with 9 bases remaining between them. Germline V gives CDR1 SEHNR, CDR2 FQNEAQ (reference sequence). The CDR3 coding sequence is TGTGCCAGCAGCGCAAGCCCGGAGACCCAGTACTTC. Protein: CASSASPETQYF.

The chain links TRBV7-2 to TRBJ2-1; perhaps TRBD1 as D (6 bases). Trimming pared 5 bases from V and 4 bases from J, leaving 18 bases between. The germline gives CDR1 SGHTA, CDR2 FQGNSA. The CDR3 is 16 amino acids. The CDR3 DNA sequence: TGTGCCAGCAGCCCCTCGGGCCAAGGGACATACAATGAGCAGTTCTTC. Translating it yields CASSPSGQGTYNEQFF.

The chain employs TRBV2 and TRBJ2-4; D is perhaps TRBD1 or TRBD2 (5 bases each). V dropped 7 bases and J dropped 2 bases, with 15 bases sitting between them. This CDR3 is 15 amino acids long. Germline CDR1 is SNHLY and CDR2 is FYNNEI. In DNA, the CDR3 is TGTGCCAGCACTGAGGGGCGAGGGTCCAAAAACATTCAGTACTTC. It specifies CASTEGRGSKNIQYF.

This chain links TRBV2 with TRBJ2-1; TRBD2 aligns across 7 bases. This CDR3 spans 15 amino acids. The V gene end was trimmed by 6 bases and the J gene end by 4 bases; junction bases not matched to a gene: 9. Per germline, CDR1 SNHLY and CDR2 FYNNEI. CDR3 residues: CASRSRASGYNEQFF. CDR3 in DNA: TGTGCCAGCAGATCCAGGGCTAGCGGATACAATGAGCAGTTCTTC.

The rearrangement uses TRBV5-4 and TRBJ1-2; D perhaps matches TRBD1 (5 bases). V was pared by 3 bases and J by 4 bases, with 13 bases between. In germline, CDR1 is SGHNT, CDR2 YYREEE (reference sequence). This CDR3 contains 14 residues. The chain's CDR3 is CASSSGTEVYGYTF. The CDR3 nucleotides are TGTGCCAGCAGCTCTGGGACGGAGGTCTATGGCTACACCTTC.

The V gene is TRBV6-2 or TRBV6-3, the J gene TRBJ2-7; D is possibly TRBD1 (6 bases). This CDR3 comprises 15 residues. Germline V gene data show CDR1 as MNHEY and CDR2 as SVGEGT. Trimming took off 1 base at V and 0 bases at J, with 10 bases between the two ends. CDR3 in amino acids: CASSYFRDNSYEQYF. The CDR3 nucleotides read TGTGCCAGCAGTTACTTCAGGGACAACTCCTACGAGCAGTACTTC.

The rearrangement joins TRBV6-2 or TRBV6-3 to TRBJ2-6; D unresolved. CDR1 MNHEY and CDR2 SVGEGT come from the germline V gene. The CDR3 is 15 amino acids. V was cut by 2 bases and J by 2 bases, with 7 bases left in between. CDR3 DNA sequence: TGTGCCAGCAGTTACACCCGGGCTGGGGCCAACGTCCTGACTTTC. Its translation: CASSYTRAGANVLTF.

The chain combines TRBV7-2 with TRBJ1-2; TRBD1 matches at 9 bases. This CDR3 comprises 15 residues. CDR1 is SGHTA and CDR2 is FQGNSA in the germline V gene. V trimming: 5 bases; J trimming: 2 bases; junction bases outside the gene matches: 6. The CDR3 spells CASSMGQGANYGYTF. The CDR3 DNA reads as TGTGCCAGCAGCATGGGACAGGGCGCAAACTATGGCTACACCTTC.

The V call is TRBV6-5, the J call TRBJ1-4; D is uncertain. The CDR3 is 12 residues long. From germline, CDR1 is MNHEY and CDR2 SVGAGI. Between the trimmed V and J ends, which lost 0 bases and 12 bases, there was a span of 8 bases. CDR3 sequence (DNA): TGTGCCAGCAGTTACTCGAAGTTGGAACTGTTTTTT. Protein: CASSYSKLELFF.

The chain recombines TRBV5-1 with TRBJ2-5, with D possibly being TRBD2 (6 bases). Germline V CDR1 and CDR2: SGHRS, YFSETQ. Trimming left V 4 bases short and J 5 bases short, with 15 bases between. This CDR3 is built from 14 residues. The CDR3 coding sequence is TGCGCCAGCAGCCCCCGGGACTTTTCCGAGACCCAGTACTTC. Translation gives CASSPRDFSETQYF.

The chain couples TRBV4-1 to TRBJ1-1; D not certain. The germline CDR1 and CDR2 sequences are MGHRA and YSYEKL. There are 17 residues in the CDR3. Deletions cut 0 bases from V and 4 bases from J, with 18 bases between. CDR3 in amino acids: CASSQDRSPGGFTEAFF. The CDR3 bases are TGCGCCAGCAGCCAAGATAGAAGCCCGGGAGGATTCACTGAAGCTTTCTTT.

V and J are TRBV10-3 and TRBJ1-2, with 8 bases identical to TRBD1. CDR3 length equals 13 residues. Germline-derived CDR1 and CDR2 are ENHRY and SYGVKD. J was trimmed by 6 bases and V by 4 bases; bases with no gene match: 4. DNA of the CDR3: TGTGCCATCAGTGTACAGACAGGGGATGGCTACACCTTC. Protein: CAISVQTGDGYTF.

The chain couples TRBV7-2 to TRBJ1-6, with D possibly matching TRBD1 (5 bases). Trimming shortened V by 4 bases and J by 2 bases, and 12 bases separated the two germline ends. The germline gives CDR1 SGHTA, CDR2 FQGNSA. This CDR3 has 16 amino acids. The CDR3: CASSYTGRPYNSPLHF. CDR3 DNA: TGTGCCAGCAGCTACACGGGGCGACCCTATAATTCACCCCTCCACTTT.

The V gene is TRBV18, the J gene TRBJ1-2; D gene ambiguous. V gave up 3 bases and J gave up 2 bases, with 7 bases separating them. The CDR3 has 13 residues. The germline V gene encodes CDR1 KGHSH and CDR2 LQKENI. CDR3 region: CASSPGPNYGYTF. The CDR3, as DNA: TGTGCCAGCTCACCCGGACCGAACTATGGCTACACCTTC.

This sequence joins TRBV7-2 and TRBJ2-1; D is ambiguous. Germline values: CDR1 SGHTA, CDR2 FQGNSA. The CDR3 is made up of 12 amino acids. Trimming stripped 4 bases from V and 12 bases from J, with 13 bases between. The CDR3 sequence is CASSSTRVTQFF. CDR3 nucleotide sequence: TGTGCCAGCAGCTCTACCCGGGTGACGCAGTTCTTC.

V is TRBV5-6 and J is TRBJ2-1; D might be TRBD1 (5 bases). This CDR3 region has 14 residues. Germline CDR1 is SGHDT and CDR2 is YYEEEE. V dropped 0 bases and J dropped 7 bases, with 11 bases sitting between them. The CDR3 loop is CASSLATGLNEQFF. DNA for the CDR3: TGTGCCAGCAGCTTGGCAACAGGCCTTAATGAGCAGTTCTTC.

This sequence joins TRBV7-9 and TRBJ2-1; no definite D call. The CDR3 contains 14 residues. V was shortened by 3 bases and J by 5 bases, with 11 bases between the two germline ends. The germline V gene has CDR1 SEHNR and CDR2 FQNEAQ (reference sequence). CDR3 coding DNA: TGTGCCAGCAGCTTTTCGAGCGTGGACAATGAGCAGTTCTTC. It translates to CASSFSSVDNEQFF.

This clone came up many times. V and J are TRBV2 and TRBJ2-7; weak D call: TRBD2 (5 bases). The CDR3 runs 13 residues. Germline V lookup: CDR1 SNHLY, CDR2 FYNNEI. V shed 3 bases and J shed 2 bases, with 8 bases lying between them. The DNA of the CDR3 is TGTGCCAGCAGTGAGCGGGCCGCCTACGAGCAGTACTTC. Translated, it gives CASSERAAYEQYF.

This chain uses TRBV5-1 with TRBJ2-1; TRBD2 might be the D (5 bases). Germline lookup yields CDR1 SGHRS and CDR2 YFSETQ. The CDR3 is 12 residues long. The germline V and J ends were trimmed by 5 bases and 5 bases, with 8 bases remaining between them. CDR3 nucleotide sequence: TGCGCCAGCAGAGGGAGTGACAATGAGCAGTTCTTC. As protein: CASRGSDNEQFF. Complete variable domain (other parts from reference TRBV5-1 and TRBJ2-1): KAGVTQTPRYLIKTRGQQVTLSCSPISGHRSVSWYQQTPGQGLQFLFEYFSETQRNKGNFPGRFSGRQFSNSRSEMNVSTLELGDSALYLCASRGSDNEQFFGPGTRLTVL.

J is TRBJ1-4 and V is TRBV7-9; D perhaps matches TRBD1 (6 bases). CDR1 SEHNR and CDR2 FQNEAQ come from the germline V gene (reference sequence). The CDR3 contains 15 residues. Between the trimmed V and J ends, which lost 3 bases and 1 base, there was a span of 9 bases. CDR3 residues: CASSLKGGTNEKLFF. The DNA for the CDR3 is TGTGCCAGCAGCTTGAAGGGGGGAACTAATGAAAAACTGTTTTTT.

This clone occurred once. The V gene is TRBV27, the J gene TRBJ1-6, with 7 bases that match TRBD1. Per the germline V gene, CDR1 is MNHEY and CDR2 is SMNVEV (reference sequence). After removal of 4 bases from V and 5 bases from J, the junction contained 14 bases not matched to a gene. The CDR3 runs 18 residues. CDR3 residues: CASSSRDSHRTNNSPLHF. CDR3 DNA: TGTGCCAGCAGTTCCCGGGACAGTCACAGAACTAATAATTCACCCCTCCACTTT.